The 22 T cell receptor beta chains below all came from one sample that was sequenced in a study of blood T cell repertoires in COVID-19. Here immunoSEQ multiplex PCR was the method, and the copy in TCRdb shows in-frame clones only, minus some. The table includes about 22,000 clones, roughly 83% detected once. The sequencing sample was made of peripheral blood. The receptors derive from an older man with active or convalescent COVID-19.

V is TRBV12-3 or TRBV12-4 and J is TRBJ1-1, with D perhaps TRBD1 (5 bases). Trimming removed 6 bases from V and 6 bases from J, with 14 bases in between. This CDR3 region has 13 residues. The CDR3 reads CASSRTGLAEAFF. CDR3 nucleotide sequence: TGTGCCAGCAGCCGTACAGGTTTGGCTGAAGCTTTCTTT.

The chain recombines TRBV18 with TRBJ2-2, with 8 bases lining up with TRBD1. Trimming removed 2 bases from V and 2 bases from J; junction bases left unmatched: 4. The CDR3 has 16 residues. Germline V CDR1 and CDR2: KGHSH, LQKENI. The CDR3 DNA reads TGTGCCAGCTCACCATCGGACAGGGCCAACACCGGGGAGCTGTTTTTT. This sequence encodes CASSPSDRANTGELFF.

The chain recombines TRBV15 with TRBJ1-1; TRBD1 aligns across 7 bases. The germline V gene encodes CDR1 LNHNV and CDR2 YYDKDF (reference sequence). J lost 1 base, V lost 7 bases, and 9 bases had no gene match. There are 15 residues in the CDR3. This chain's CDR3 is CATTTGVWTNTEAFF. The CDR3 bases are TGTGCCACCACCACAGGGGTGTGGACGAACACTGAAGCTTTCTTT. The whole variable domain, filled in from reference TRBV15 and TRBJ1-1, reads DAMVIQNPRYQVTQFGKPVTLSCSQTLNHNVMYWYQQKSSQAPKLLFHYYDKDFNNEADTPDNFQSRRPNTSFCFLDIRSPGLGDTAMYLCATTTGVWTNTEAFFGQGTRLTVV.

The chain combines TRBV2 with TRBJ1-1; 9 bases fit TRBD1. The CDR3 totals 14 residues. J gave up 8 bases and V 4 bases, and 8 bases lay outside the gene matches. Germline-derived CDR1 and CDR2 are SNHLY and FYNNEI. For the CDR3, the DNA is TGTGCCAGCAGTGTAGAGGGACAGGGTGGGGAAGCTTTCTTT. Amino acid sequence: CASSVEGQGGEAFF.

The CDR3: CASSLVGAGGPGEQYF. As DNA, the CDR3 is TGTGCCAGCAGCTTAGTTGGAGCGGGGGGGCCCGGGGAGCAGTACTTC. The V gene is TRBV7-8, the J gene TRBJ2-7, with 10 bases identical to TRBD2. The CDR3 runs 16 residues. With 1 base clipped from V and 7 bases from J, the junction kept 10 bases outside the gene matches. Germline V gene sequence: CDR1 SGHVS, CDR2 FQNEAQ.

This clone has only a few counts. This chain joins TRBV18 and TRBJ2-1, with TRBD2 matching over 8 bases. With 6 bases clipped from V and 5 bases from J, the junction kept 18 bases outside the gene matches. Germline lookup yields CDR1 KGHSH and CDR2 LQKENI. This CDR3 spans 18 amino acids. DNA for the CDR3: TGTGCCAGCTCCAACCTCCTGTACGCTGTAGCGGGGCACAATGAGCAGTTCTTC. Translation gives CASSNLLYAVAGHNEQFF.

This clone was counted a single time. The gene calls are TRBV28 and TRBJ2-3, with 7 bases identical to TRBD2. This CDR3 is built from 17 residues. In germline, CDR1 is MDHEN, CDR2 SYDVKM. Trimming removed 1 base from V and 1 base from J; junction bases left unmatched: 8. The CDR3 loop reads CASSLYPSSGGTDTQYF. CDR3 bases: TGTGCCAGCAGTTTATACCCTTCCAGCGGGGGCACAGATACGCAGTATTTT.

The chain combines TRBV18 with TRBJ1-5, with no clear D. CDR3 length: 14 residues. Germline CDR1 and CDR2: KGHSH and LQKENI. The V and J ends lost 2 bases and 2 bases respectively, with 7 bases between them. Here the CDR3 DNA reads TGTGCCAGCTCACCAGCTTCAGGCAATCAGCCCCAGCATTTT. Encoded protein: CASSPASGNQPQHF.

This clone came up once. The chain uses TRBV6-5 and TRBJ2-2; unclear D gene. Germline assignment: CDR1 MNHEY and CDR2 SVGAGI. Trimming pared 7 bases from V and 4 bases from J, leaving 10 bases between. The CDR3 runs to 13 residues. The CDR3 here is CASKVQITGELFF. CDR3 sequence (DNA): TGTGCCAGCAAAGTACAGATCACCGGGGAGCTGTTTTTT.

This clone was observed a few times. The genes are TRBV28 and TRBJ1-1, with 7 bases matching TRBD1. Trimming cost V 2 bases and J 8 bases; bases outside gene matches: 5. Germline V gene sequence: CDR1 MDHEN, CDR2 SYDVKM. The CDR3 is 13 amino acids. CDR3 amino acids: CASSLPGTAEAFF. CDR3 coding DNA: TGTGCCAGCAGTTTACCCGGGACAGCCGAAGCTTTCTTT.

The J gene is TRBJ1-4, the V gene TRBV19, with 7 bases fitting TRBD1. The CDR3 sequence is 15 residues long. Looked up from germline, CDR1 is LNHDA and CDR2 is SQIVND (reference sequence). V was pared by 5 bases and J by 8 bases, with 11 bases of the junction left unmatched. CDR3 bases: TGTGCCAGTAGTGCCTATCCCGGGACAGCGGAAAAACTGTTTTTT. Encoded protein: CASSAYPGTAEKLFF. Full variable domain (remainder filled in from reference TRBV19 and TRBJ1-4): DGGITQSPKYLFRKEGQNVTLSCEQNLNHDAMYWYRQDPGQGLRLIYYSQIVNDFQKGDIAEGYSVSREKKESFPLTVTSAQKNPTAFYLCASSAYPGTAEKLFFGSGTQLSVL.

This clone turned up a few times. The CDR3 reads CASSPVQASGNTIYF. The CDR3 bases are TGCGCCAGCAGCCCTGTTCAGGCCTCTGGAAACACCATATATTTT. The chain is built from TRBV5-1 and TRBJ1-3; D is unresolved. This CDR3 comprises 15 residues. The ends were cut back, 4 bases at V and 0 bases at J, with 11 bases in the middle. The germline gives CDR1 SGHRS, CDR2 YFSETQ.

The sample holds one count of this clone. The CDR3 loop reads CASSQPGQLNTEAFF. The DNA of the CDR3 is TGTGCCAGCAGTCAACCGGGACAGTTAAACACTGAAGCTTTCTTT. This rearrangement joins TRBV2 to TRBJ1-1; 7 bases map to TRBD1. The CDR3 extends over 15 amino acids. V lost 5 bases, J lost 2 bases, and 8 bases stayed unmatched. Germline-derived CDR1 and CDR2 are SNHLY and FYNNEI. Looking up the rest from reference TRBV2 and TRBJ1-1 gives the full variable domain: EPEVTQTPSHQVTQMGQEVILRCVPISNHLYFYWYRQILGQKVEFLVSFYNNEISEKSEIFDDQFSVERPDGSNFTLKIRSTKLEDSAMYFCASSQPGQLNTEAFFGQGTRLTVV.

V and J are TRBV7-9 and TRBJ1-1, with D perhaps matching TRBD1 (5 bases). The CDR3 is made up of 13 amino acids. Trimming removed 2 bases at V and 6 bases at J, with 10 bases between. Germline lookup yields CDR1 SEHNR and CDR2 FQNEAQ (reference sequence). CDR3 DNA: TGTGCCAGCAGCTTACCCGACAGAGCTGAAGCTTTCTTT. Residues: CASSLPDRAEAFF.

This clone was seen once. J is TRBJ1-6 and V is TRBV27; TRBD1 is a possible D gene (5 bases). The germline V and J ends were trimmed by 2 bases and 9 bases, with 17 bases remaining between them. This CDR3 comprises 16 residues. Germline V lookup: CDR1 MNHEY, CDR2 SMNVEV (reference sequence). DNA for the CDR3: TGTGCCAGCAGTTTAGGAGGGCAAGGGGCAAGTTCACCCCTCCACTTT. Encoded protein: CASSLGGQGASSPLHF.

The chain recombines TRBV30 with TRBJ2-6; 8 bases are shared with TRBD1. Per the germline V gene, CDR1 is GTSNPN and CDR2 is SVGIG (reference sequence). The CDR3 extends over 17 amino acids. The J segment lost 2 bases and the V segment lost 5 bases, leaving 11 bases of the junction unmatched. The CDR3 region is CAWRQGIFRPGANVLTF. CDR3 nucleotides: TGTGCCTGGCGACAGGGGATTTTCCGACCTGGGGCCAACGTCCTGACTTTC.

The chain carries TRBV19 and TRBJ2-7, with a weak D call TRBD2 (7 bases). V dropped 8 bases and J dropped 4 bases, with 15 bases sitting between them. CDR1 LNHDA and CDR2 SQIVND come from the germline V gene (reference sequence). This CDR3 is built from 13 residues. The CDR3 is CASSGGGGYEQYF. For the CDR3, the DNA is TGTGCCAGTTCGGGGGGAGGGGGGTACGAGCAGTACTTC.

In its sample, this clone is large. The CDR3 DNA sequence: TGTGCCAGCAGCTTAACGGACAGAACCTACGAGCAGTACTTC. Translated: CASSLTDRTYEQYF. The chain links TRBV7-2 to TRBJ2-7; possibly TRBD1 for D (6 bases). Germline V gene sequence: CDR1 SGHTA, CDR2 FQGNSA. This CDR3 spans 14 amino acids. V lost 2 bases, J lost 2 bases, and 10 bases lay in between. Combining the CDR3 with reference TRBV7-2 and TRBJ2-7 gives the whole variable domain GAGVSQSPSNKVTEKGKDVELRCDPISGHTALYWYRQSLGQGLEFLIYFQGNSAPDKSGLPSDRFSAERTGGSVSTLTIQRTQQEDSAVYLCASSLTDRTYEQYFGPGTRLTVT.

The chain couples TRBV20-1 to TRBJ2-3; TRBD2 might be the D (6 bases). V was pared by 5 bases and J by 9 bases, with 12 bases between. CDR3 length equals 11 residues. Germline V gene sequence: CDR1 DFQATT, CDR2 SNEGSKA (reference sequence). CDR3 amino acids: CSAPLAGTQYF. For the CDR3, the DNA is TGCAGTGCTCCACTAGCCGGCACGCAGTATTTT.

The V call is TRBV5-1, the J call TRBJ2-1; 7 positions match TRBD2. CDR1 and CDR2 (germline): SGHRS, YFSETQ. V shed 0 bases and J 0 bases; nucleotides not matched to a gene: 6. The CDR3 sequence is 17 residues long. The CDR3 nucleotides read TGCGCCAGCAGCTTGGTGGTTACTAGCGTCTCCTACAATGAGCAGTTCTTC. Translating it yields CASSLVVTSVSYNEQFF.

This rearrangement joins TRBV9 to TRBJ2-5, with a weak D call TRBD2 (5 bases). The CDR3 sequence is 14 residues long. In germline, CDR1 is SGDLS, CDR2 YYNGEE. Trimming removed 2 bases at V and 0 bases at J, with 8 bases between. In DNA, the CDR3 is TGTGCCAGCAGCGTCCGGGGAAACCAAGAGACCCAGTACTTC. Its translation is CASSVRGNQETQYF.

This clone was seen only once. The chain employs TRBV7-9 and TRBJ1-2, with 9 bases identical to TRBD1. There are 17 residues in the CDR3. Germline loops: CDR1 SEHNR, CDR2 FQNEAQ (reference sequence). With 0 bases clipped from V and 5 bases from J, the junction kept 10 bases outside the gene matches. The CDR3 sequence is CASSLAGGTGRIYGYTF. The CDR3 coding sequence is TGTGCCAGCAGCTTAGCGGGAGGGACAGGGAGGATATATGGCTACACCTTC. Full variable domain (remainder filled in from reference TRBV7-9 and TRBJ1-2): DTGVSQNPRHKITKRGQNVTFRCDPISEHNRLYWYRQTLGQGPEFLTYFQNEAQLEKSRLLSDRFSAERPKGSFSTLEIQRTEQGDSAMYLCASSLAGGTGRIYGYTFGSGTRLTVV.